This TCR beta chain was obtained from a study of T cell clusters in autoimmune cytopenias. This CDR3 is built from 12 residues. The germline CDR1 and CDR2 sequences are LNHDA and SQIVND (reference sequence). TRB rearrangements were amplified by touch-down multiplex PCR with mixed TRB-A/B primers. TCRdb processed the multiplex PCR reads again and assigns one entry to each CDR3 protein, with no DNA. The repertoire table contains approximately 16,000 distinct CDR3 sequences. This clonotype is medium-sized by frequency. Approximately 36,000 genome equivalents of blood DNA were amplified for TRB. These data also featured in a second study, about T cell repertoires in aging, cancer and after chemotherapy.

This TCR derives from a human donor in good health. The chain links TRBV19 to TRBJ2-3. The sequencing sample was made of peripheral blood. CDR3 loop: CASSKDTDTQYF.